One sample yielded the 14 T cell receptor beta chains listed below, sequenced in a study of blood T cells in healthy people across ages. With a J-beta primer mix and a sample-barcoded 5' primer, a second PCR ran about 6 to 11 cycles. A single record per CDR3 protein comes from TCRdb applying MiXCR to the 5' RACE reads. The table includes hundreds of thousands of distinct CDR3 sequences, about 30% detected once. Sequences were obtained from blood. Receptor source: a woman aged 80 or over in good health.

A few counts support this clonotype. A much larger clone lies a single base off, so this may be a read error. The genes are TRBV20-1 and TRBJ2-3; 13 bases line up with TRBD2. V lost 6 bases and J lost 4; bases outside the gene matches: 7. Germline V gives CDR1 DFQATT, CDR2 SNEGSKA (reference sequence). This CDR3 is built from 15 residues. CDR3 region: CSAQTSGGTADTQYF. In DNA, the CDR3 is TGCAGTGCCCAGACTAGCGGGGGGACCGCAGATACGCAGTATTTT.

This clonotype was detected a few times. This chain links TRBV11-2 with TRBJ1-5; the match to TRBD1 covers 7 bases. Germline lookup yields CDR1 SGHAT and CDR2 FQNNGV. After removal of 1 base from V and 4 bases from J, the junction contained 7 bases not matched to a gene. The CDR3 sequence is 16 residues long. CDR3 DNA: TGTGCCAGCAGCTTAGGTACACAGGGGATGAATCAGCCCCAGCATTTT. Encoded protein: CASSLGTQGMNQPQHF.

The V call is TRBV7-2, the J call TRBJ1-3; a possible D gene is TRBD1 (6 bases). This CDR3 is built from 15 residues. V lost 5 bases and J lost 0, with 11 bases in between. Germline CDR1 is SGHTA and CDR2 is FQGNSA. CDR3 region: CASSGRDNSGNTIYF. Written as DNA, the CDR3 is TGTGCCAGCAGCGGACGGGACAACTCTGGAAACACCATATATTTT.

This clonotype was detected many times. A much larger clone sits a single nucleotide away, making a read error possible. V is TRBV20-1 and J is TRBJ2-7, with D perhaps assigned TRBD1 or TRBD2 (7 bases each). CDR1 and CDR2 from the germline V gene are DFQATT and SNEGSKA (reference sequence). The CDR3 runs to 11 residues. The CDR3 nucleotides read TGCAGGGTCAGGGGGGGGACCTCGGAGTACTTC. Amino acid sequence: CRVRGGTSEYF.

As to this clonotype: One junction end does not reproduce the germline sequence, and a read error may be involved. The chain recombines TRBV5-1 with TRBJ2-6; D is undetermined. CDR3 size: 17 residues. Per germline, CDR1 SGHRS and CDR2 YFSETQ. As DNA, the CDR3 is TGCGCCAGCAGCTCGGCCCCCATACACTCTGGGACCAACGTCCTGACTTTC. Protein: CASSSAPIHSGTNVLTF.

The sample holds a few counts of this clonotype. The V and J genes are TRBV4-2 and TRBJ1-1; 10 bases map to TRBD1. Germline values: CDR1 LGHNA, CDR2 YNFKEQ. The CDR3 loop spans 16 amino acids. Germline trimming cut 0 bases from V and 7 bases from J; bases unmatched to any gene: 8. DNA of the CDR3: TGTGCCAGCAGCCAAGAGGGACAGGGGATTAACGGTGAAGCTTTCTTT. Its translation: CASSQEGQGINGEAFF.

Details on this clonotype: A read error may produce the germline difference seen at one junction end. The chain links TRBV7-3 to TRBJ2-7; D is perhaps TRBD2 (7 bases). The last part of the DNA fits TRBJ2-5 better; the J call may be wrong. The CDR3 sequence is 14 residues long. Looked up from germline, CDR1 is SGHTA and CDR2 is FQGTGA. Written as DNA, the CDR3 is TGTGCCGGCAGTCCTAATAGGGGGGGAGAGACCCAGTACTTC. Translating gives CAGSPNRGGETQYF.

This clonotype was seen ten or more times. CDR3 sequence (DNA): TGTGCCAGCAGCCAAGATTCGGGCGAGCAGTACTTC. It codes for CASSQDSGEQYF. The V call is TRBV4-2, the J call TRBJ2-7; D remains ambiguous. The germline V and J ends were trimmed by 0 bases and 6 bases, with 6 bases remaining between them. Germline V CDR1 and CDR2: LGHNA, YNFKEQ. The CDR3 has 12 amino acids.

As regards this clonotype: This clone may be a read error of a much larger clone one base away. The genes are TRBV2 and TRBJ2-3; maybe TRBD1 (7 bases). Looked up from germline, CDR1 is SNHLY and CDR2 is FYNNEI. V was trimmed by 1 base and J by 8 bases, leaving 19 bases between them. This CDR3 region has 16 residues. This CDR3 reads CASSEETEGQGGTQYF. The CDR3 DNA is TGTGCCAGCAGTGAAGAGACAGAGGGCCAGGGGGGTACGCAGTATTTT.

The CDR3 here is CARGRGDGYTF. The CDR3 region has the DNA TGTGCCAGGGGGCGGGGTGATGGCTACACCTTC. This chain connects TRBV21-1 to TRBJ1-2; the table's TRBD1 call for D was not verified on the DNA. TRBV21-1 is a pseudogene segment. The CDR3 is made up of 11 amino acids.

Many counts were recorded for this clonotype. This rearrangement joins TRBV5-1 to TRBJ2-3; TRBD1 is a possible D gene (5 bases). Germline V gene lookup returns CDR1 SGHRS and CDR2 YFSETQ. V lost 0 bases and J 1 base, leaving 12 bases between the germline ends. There are 16 residues in the CDR3. The CDR3: CASSLVGAGRTDTQYF. CDR3 bases: TGCGCCAGCAGCTTGGTTGGGGCAGGTCGCACAGATACGCAGTATTTT. Full variable domain (outside the CDR3, taken from reference TRBV5-1 and TRBJ2-3): KAGVTQTPRYLIKTRGQQVTLSCSPISGHRSVSWYQQTPGQGLQFLFEYFSETQRNKGNFPGRFSGRQFSNSRSEMNVSTLELGDSALYLCASSLVGAGRTDTQYFGPGTRLTVL.

This clonotype was observed a single time. The genes are TRBV5-1 and TRBJ1-2; perhaps TRBD1 as D (6 bases). There are 15 residues in the CDR3. The germline CDR1 and CDR2 sequences are SGHRS and YFSETQ. Trimming shortened V by 0 bases and J by 7 bases, and 16 bases separated the two germline ends. CDR3 nucleotides: TGCGCCAGCAGCTTGGAGGGGCAGGGGAAAAGTGGCTACACCTTC. Its protein product is CASSLEGQGKSGYTF.

This sequence joins TRBV19 and TRBJ2-7; a weak D match, TRBD1 (6 bases). In germline, CDR1 is LNHDA, CDR2 SQIVND (reference sequence). The CDR3 is made up of 14 amino acids. Trimming removed 9 bases at V and 5 bases at J, with 20 bases between. This CDR3 is CASAQPGQTHEQYF. In DNA form, the CDR3 reads TGTGCCAGCGCCCAACCGGGACAAACCCACGAGCAGTACTTC.

Comments on this clonotype: A much larger clone differs by one base, so this may be a read error. The chain uses TRBV7-3 and TRBJ1-2, with D hard to call. Germline-derived CDR1 and CDR2 are SGHTA and FQGTGA. The ends were cut back, 5 bases at V and 3 bases at J, with 13 bases in the middle. This CDR3 has 14 residues. The CDR3 DNA is TGTGCCAGCAGCCCCGGCAGTCCCCACTATGGCTACACCTTC. Residues: CASSPGSPHYGYTF.